What follows is one TCR beta chain and its context. It has no known antigen specificity. No quality values exist for individual bases; no much larger clone is one base distant. This sample was included in a study of shared clonotypes between healthy human individuals (dated by TCRdb to 2018 to 2021). Study-level background: Two women and three men aged 18 to 49 years were included in the cohort. Per donor, three plates each were used for CD4 naive and CD4 memory, two for CD8 naive, and one for CD8 memory. To estimate repertoire size and how much clonotypes are shared between individuals, the study performed deep sequencing of blood TCR repertoires from about five healthy adults. Different laboratories and diverse techniques were used to prepare libraries and sequence TCR repertoires, to increase sequencing depth and limit assay-specific biases. Between about 0.94 and 8.9 billion PBMCs per donor were obtained by leukapheresis. The study at large found these results: Compared with non-shared clonotypes, clonotypes shared by all four sorted-subset donors had higher generation probabilities. Naive subsets generally had larger estimated clonotype richness than memory subsets did. Sampling was restricted to blood, and TCR repertoires in tissue are likely to differ from TCR repertoires in blood. Sharing across a few donors was observed for around 5% of naive CD4, 3.5% of naive CD8, over 2% of memory CD4, and around 0.42% of memory CD8 clonotypes. The genetic and exposure-history diversity represented was limited by the small number of donors. Based on pairwise subsampling, the degree of clonotype sharing among donors was expected to be affected by sequencing depth. Rarefaction of sorted-subset datasets indicated incomplete sequencing despite the large sequencing depth.

Using the deep immunoSEQ assay, multiplex PCR amplified TCR CDR3 regions from genomic DNA. For each cell subset, the extracted genomic DNA was distributed evenly across all wells of several immunoSEQ 96-well plates, and each plate served as one replicate. For sorted subsets, each replicate PCR was loaded with around 200 ng genomic DNA, equivalent to about 30,000 T cell genomes. Purified libraries were measured with a Qubit 3.0 fluorometer, size-checked on a Bioanalyzer 2100, and measured again with the KAPA Library Quantification kit. Every immunoSEQ 96-well plate was sequenced on a dedicated single-read 150-cycle Illumina NextSeq 550 flow cell. Regarding the original processing steps: Because the immunoSEQ output included only junctional sequences and no quality scores, the filtering could not be the same as the filtering used for full-length reads. To assign V/J genes and CDR3, sequences were annotated using PyIR, a Python wrapper for IgBLAST v1.9, with IMGT germline references. Reads were filtered out if the reads had weak V/J assignments (E-value above 1e-6), no CDR3, stop codons, out-of-frame junctions, or ambiguous translated residues. V3J clonotypes were defined by identical inferred V gene, J gene, and CDR3 amino acid sequence. Percentage overlap between repertoires was computed as shared unique clonotypes divided by the size of the smaller repertoire. Repertoire richness was assessed with RTK rarefaction, the Chao1 estimator, and Recon v2.1 estimates of unobserved clonotypes. Generation probabilities were computed with OLGA for all TCRbeta clonotypes obtained by the gDNA method from several donors. The table comes from immuneACCESS by way of TCRdb, which keeps in-frame sequences with V and J called. Part of the clones is missing from these tables; in studies checked, under half for an unresolved V gene and the rest for unknown reasons. That table supplies the V and J calls and clone size; D and trimming were determined from the DNA. The sample data list over 950,000 clones, and 60% to 85% of these were observed just once. 0.85% to 1% of the sample is in the top ten clones.

Its CDR3 holds 14 amino acids, cysteine through phenylalanine. The read is trimmed to its CDR3 DNA, 42 bases read in frame from base 1. The trim is 6 bases for V and 3 bases for J, with a gap of 15 bases between the germline ends. CDR1 and CDR2 are read off the germline V gene as MNHNS and SASEGT. The donors were healthy, HIV-negative adults who had no recently reported acute infections or vaccinations. Every donor was a Caucasian adult residing in Nashville, Tennessee, USA. CD4+ T cells were enriched by magnetic negative selection; naive cells were then positively selected on CD45RA, and the negative fraction formed the memory subset. Blood was obtained by leukapheresis, after which PBMCs were separated by Ficoll-Histopaque density gradient centrifugation and cryopreserved in liquid nitrogen vapor phase. Analytical flow cytometry was used to check the purity and quantity of every magnetically sorted T cell population. Genomic DNA was isolated from every sorted fraction and measured by UV absorbance on a Nanodrop 2000c.

This clonotype was obtained from a man in his late teens or twenties in good health. Some clones in this sample may be carry-over from other donors' samples. Sequencing input: memory CD4+ T cells from PBMCs. The cell subset or site label here, explained by the study, means: CD45RA-negative fraction. In this chain, TRBV6-1 is recombined with TRBJ2-7; the D segment could be TRBD2, given 5 matching bases. The sequence in DNA is TGTGCCAGCAGGGACCCGGCCCGGGACTACGAGCAGTACTTC. The translation is CASRDPARDYEQYF.